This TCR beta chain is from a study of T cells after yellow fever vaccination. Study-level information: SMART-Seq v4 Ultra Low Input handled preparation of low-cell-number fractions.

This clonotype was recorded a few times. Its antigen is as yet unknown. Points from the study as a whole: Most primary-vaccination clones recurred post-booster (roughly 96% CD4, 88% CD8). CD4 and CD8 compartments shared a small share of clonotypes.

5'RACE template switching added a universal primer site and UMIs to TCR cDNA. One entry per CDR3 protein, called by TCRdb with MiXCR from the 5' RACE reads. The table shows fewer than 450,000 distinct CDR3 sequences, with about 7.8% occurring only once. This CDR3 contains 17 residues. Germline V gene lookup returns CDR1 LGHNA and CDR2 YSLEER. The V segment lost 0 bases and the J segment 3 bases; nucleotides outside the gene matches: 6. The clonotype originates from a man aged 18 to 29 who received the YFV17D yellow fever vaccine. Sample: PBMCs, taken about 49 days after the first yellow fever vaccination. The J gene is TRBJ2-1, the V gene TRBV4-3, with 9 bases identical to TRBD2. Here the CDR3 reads CASSQEGGTSLYNEQFF. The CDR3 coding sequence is TGCGCCAGCAGCCAAGAAGGGGGGACTAGCCTCTACAATGAGCAGTTCTTC.